Sequencing of this T cell receptor beta chain was carried out in a study of blood T cell repertoires in COVID-19. Study context: Samples taken during acute and convalescent COVID-19 were collected in the United States, Italy and Spain. Sources were T cells, B-cell-depleted T cells, or PBMCs; the material itself was cDNA or gDNA.

Original handling: For nucleated cells, counts were estimated from reference gene primer amplification. The protocol was immunoSEQ multiplex PCR, while the TCRdb copy is restricted to in-frame clones and leaves out a portion. V and J calls and clone size are as listed in that table; D and trimming were resolved from the DNA. The sample yields 110,000 or so clones, around 83% seen once. The Seattle patients, enrolled during active infection, were followed longitudinally. Per the germline V gene, CDR1 is MNHEY and CDR2 is SVGAGI. CDR3 size: 14 residues. V was trimmed by 4 bases and J by 5 bases, leaving 14 bases between them.

Specimen: peripheral blood. V usage is TRBV6-5 and J usage is TRBJ1-1; D remains unclear. This clonotype was sampled from an older woman with COVID-19, enrolled during active disease. The CDR3, as DNA: TGTGCCAGCAGTTTCCCCGGGGTAGAGACTGAAGCTTTCTTT. This codes for CASSFPGVETEAFF.